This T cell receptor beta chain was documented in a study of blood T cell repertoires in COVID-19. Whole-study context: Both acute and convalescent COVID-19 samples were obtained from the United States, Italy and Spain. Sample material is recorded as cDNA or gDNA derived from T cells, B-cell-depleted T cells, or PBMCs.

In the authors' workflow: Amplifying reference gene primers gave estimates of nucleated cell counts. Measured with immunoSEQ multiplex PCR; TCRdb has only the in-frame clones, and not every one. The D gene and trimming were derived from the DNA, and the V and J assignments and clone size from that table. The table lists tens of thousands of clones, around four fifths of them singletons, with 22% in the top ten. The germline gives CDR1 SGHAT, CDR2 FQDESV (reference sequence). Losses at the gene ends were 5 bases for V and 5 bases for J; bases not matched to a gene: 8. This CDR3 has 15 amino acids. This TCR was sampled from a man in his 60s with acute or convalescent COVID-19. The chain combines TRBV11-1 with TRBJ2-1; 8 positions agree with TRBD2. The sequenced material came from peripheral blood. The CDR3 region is CASSQHGGGNNEQFF. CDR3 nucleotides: TGTGCCAGCAGCCAGCACGGGGGGGGAAACAATGAGCAGTTCTTC. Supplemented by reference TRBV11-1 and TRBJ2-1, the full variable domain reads EAEVAQSPRYKITEKSQAVAFWCDPISGHATLYWYRQILGQGPELLVQFQDESVVDDSQLPKDRFSAERLKGVDSTLKIQPAELGDSAMYLCASSQHGGGNNEQFFGPGTRLTVL.